The source of this T cell receptor (beta chain) is a study of blood T cell repertoires in COVID-19. The wider study: T cells, B-cell-depleted T cells, or PBMCs provided the cDNA or gDNA that served as material.

Participants came from some 23 US areas, aged about 18 to 100 years. Grouping used clinical history reported by participants in a survey and questionnaire. From germline, CDR1 is MNHNY and CDR2 SVGAGI (reference sequence). The CDR3 has 15 amino acids. With 5 bases clipped from V and 5 bases from J, the junction kept 9 bases outside the gene matches. Per the original methods: It was from reference gene primer amplification that nucleated cell counts were estimated. The repertoire was sequenced with immunoSEQ multiplex PCR; TCRdb's copy has only in-frame clones and lacks some. That table is the source of V, J and clone size, and D and trimming were worked out from the DNA. This sample has around 170,000 clones, with more than 80% found just once.

The rearrangement links TRBV6-6 to TRBJ2-5; 9 positions match TRBD1. The sequence derives from a man aged 45-60 years who had recovered from COVID-19. Sequencing was performed on PBMCs or T cells enriched from blood (not recorded which). The CDR3 DNA follows: TGTGCCAGCAGTCTTTCGGGACAGGGATATGAGACCCAGTACTTC. Translated: CASSLSGQGYETQYF.